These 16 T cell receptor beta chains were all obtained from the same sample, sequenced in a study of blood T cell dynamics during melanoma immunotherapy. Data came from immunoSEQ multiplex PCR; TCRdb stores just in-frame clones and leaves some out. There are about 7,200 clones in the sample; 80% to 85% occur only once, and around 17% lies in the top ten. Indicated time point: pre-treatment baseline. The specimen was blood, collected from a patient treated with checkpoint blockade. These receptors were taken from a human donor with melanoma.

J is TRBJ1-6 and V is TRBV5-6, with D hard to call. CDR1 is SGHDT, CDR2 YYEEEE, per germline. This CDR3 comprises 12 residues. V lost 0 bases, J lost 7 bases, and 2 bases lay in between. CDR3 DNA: TGTGCCAGCAGCTTGGGGAATTCACCCCTCCACTTT. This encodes CASSLGNSPLHF.

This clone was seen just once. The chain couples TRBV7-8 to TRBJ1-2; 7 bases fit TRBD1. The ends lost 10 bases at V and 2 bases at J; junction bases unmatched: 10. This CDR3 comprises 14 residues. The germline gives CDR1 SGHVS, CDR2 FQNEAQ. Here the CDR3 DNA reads TGTGCCATCCTTGCCGGGACAGAGAACTATGGCTACACCTTC. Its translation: CAILAGTENYGYTF.

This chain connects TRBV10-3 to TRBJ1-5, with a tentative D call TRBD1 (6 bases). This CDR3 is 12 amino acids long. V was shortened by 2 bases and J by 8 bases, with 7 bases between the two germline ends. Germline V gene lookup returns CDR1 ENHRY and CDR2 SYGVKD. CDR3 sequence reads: CAISEPGEPQHF. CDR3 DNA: TGTGCCATCAGTGAGCCAGGGGAGCCCCAGCATTTT.

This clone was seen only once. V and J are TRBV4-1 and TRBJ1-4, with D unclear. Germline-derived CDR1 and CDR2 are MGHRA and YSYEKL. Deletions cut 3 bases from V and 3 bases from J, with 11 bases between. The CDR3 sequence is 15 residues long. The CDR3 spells CASSQLATSNEKLFF. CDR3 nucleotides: TGCGCCAGCAGCCAGCTCGCAACGTCTAATGAAAAACTGTTTTTT.

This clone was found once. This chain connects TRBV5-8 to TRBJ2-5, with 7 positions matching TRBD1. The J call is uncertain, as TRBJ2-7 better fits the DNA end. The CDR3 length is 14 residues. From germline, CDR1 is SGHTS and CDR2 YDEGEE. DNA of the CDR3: TGTGCCAGCAGCCTCCGGGACAGCAACTACGAGCAGTACTTC. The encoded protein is CASSLRDSNYEQYF.

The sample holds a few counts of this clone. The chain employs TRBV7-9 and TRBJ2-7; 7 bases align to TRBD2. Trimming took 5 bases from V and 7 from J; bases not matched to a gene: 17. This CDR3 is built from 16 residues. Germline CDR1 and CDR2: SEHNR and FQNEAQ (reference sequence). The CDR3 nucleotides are TGTGCCAGCAGCCCTCTTGGGGGAGGGCCCTTTGTAGAGCAGTACTTC. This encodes CASSPLGGGPFVEQYF. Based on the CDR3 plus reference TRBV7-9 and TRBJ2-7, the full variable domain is DTGVSQNPRHKITKRGQNVTFRCDPISEHNRLYWYRQTLGQGPEFLTYFQNEAQLEKSRLLSDRFSAERPKGSFSTLEIQRTEQGDSAMYLCASSPLGGGPFVEQYFGPGTRLTVT.

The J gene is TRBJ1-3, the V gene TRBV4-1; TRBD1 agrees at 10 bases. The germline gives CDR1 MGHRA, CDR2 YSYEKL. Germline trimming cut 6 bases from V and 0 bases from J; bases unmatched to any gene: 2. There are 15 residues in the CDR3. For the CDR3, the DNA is TGCGCCAGCAGGGGACAGGGGCTCTCTGGAAACACCATATATTTT. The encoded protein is CASRGQGLSGNTIYF.

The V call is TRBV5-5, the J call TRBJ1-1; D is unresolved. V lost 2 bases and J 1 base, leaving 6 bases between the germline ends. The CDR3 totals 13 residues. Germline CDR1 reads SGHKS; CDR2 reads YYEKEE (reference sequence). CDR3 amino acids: CASSLIENTEAFF. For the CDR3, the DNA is TGTGCCAGCAGCTTAATCGAGAACACTGAAGCTTTCTTT.

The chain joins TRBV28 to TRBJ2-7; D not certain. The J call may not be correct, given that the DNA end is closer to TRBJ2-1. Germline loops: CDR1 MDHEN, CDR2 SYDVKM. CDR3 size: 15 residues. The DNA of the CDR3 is TGTGCCAGCAGCCCCCCCTCCTCCGAGTTTAACGAGCAGTTCTTC. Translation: CASSPPSSEFNEQFF.

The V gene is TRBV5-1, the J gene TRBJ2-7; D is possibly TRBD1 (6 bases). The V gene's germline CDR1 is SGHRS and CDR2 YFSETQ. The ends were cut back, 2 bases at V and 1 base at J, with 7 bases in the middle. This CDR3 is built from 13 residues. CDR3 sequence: CASSFGQSYEQYF. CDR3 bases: TGCGCCAGCAGCTTCGGACAGTCCTACGAGCAGTACTTC. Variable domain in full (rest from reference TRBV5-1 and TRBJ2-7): KAGVTQTPRYLIKTRGQQVTLSCSPISGHRSVSWYQQTPGQGLQFLFEYFSETQRNKGNFPGRFSGRQFSNSRSEMNVSTLELGDSALYLCASSFGQSYEQYFGPGTRLTVT.

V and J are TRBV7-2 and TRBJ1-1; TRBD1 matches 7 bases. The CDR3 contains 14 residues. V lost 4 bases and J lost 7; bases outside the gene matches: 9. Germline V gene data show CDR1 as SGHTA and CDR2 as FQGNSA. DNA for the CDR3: TGTGCCAGCAGCTCGCAACAGGGGTTGGGTGAAGCTTTCTTT. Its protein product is CASSSQQGLGEAFF.

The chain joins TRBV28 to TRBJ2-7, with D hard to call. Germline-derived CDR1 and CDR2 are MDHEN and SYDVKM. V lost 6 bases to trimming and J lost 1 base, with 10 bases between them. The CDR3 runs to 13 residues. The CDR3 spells CASSPRISYEQYF. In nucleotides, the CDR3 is TGTGCCAGCAGCCCCAGGATTTCCTACGAGCAGTACTTC.

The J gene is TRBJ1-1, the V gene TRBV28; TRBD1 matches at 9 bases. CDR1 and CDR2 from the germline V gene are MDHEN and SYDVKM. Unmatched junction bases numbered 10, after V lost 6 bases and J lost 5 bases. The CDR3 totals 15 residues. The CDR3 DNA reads TGTGCCAGCAGCGGGTCGGACAGGGGAGGGACTGAAGCTTTCTTT. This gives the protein CASSGSDRGGTEAFF.

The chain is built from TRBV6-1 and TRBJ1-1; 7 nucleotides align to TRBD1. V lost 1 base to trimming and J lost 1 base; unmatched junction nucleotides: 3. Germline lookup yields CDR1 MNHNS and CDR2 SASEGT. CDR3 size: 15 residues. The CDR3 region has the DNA TGTGCCAGCAGTGAAGTCAGGGGGAAGAACACTGAAGCTTTCTTT. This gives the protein CASSEVRGKNTEAFF.

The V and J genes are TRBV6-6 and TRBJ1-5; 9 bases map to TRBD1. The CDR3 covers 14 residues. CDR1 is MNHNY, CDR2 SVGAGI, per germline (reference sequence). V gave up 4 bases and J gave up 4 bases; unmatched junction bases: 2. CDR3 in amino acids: CASSWTGANQPQHF. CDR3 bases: TGTGCCAGCAGTTGGACAGGGGCGAATCAGCCCCAGCATTTT.

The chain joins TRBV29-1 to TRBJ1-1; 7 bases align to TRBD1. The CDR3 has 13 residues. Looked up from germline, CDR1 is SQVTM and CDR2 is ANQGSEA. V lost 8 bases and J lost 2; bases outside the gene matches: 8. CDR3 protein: CSSRGQSNTEAFF. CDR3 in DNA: TGCAGCAGCCGGGGACAGTCCAACACTGAAGCTTTCTTT.